These 31 T cell receptor beta chains were all obtained from the same sample, sequenced in a study of T cells in Graves' hyperthyroidism and ophthalmopathy. RNA transcripts provided the source from which TCR beta CDR3 regions were amplified. When the TCR CDR3 underwent first-round RT-PCR, the HTBI primer set was used. TCRdb redid the calling of the multiplex PCR reads with MiXCR, one entry per CDR3 protein. The table includes about 640,000 distinct CDR3 sequences, around 20% detected once. The source material was blood. The receptors derive from a man in his thirties or forties with Graves' ophthalmopathy.

Ten or more counts support this clonotype. J is TRBJ1-1 and V is TRBV18; 12 positions agree with TRBD1. With V trimmed by 4 bases and J by 3 bases, 3 bases remained unmatched. This CDR3 has 15 residues. Germline V gene lookup returns CDR1 KGHSH and CDR2 LQKENI. CDR3 bases: TGTGCCAGCTCACGGGACAGGGGGCACGACACTGAAGCTTTCTTT. Its protein is CASSRDRGHDTEAFF.

In its sample, this clonotype was seen many times. The chain links TRBV3-1 to TRBJ1-5; the match to TRBD1 covers 10 bases. Losses at the gene ends were 5 bases for V and 5 bases for J; bases not matched to a gene: 6. CDR3 length equals 15 residues. Germline V gene data show CDR1 as LGHDT and CDR2 as YNNKEL (reference sequence). The CDR3 spells CASSVAGTGDQPQHF. For the CDR3, the DNA is TGTGCCAGCAGCGTTGCCGGGACAGGGGATCAGCCCCAGCATTTT.

This clonotype was picked up many times. The CDR3 DNA reads TGTGCCAGCAGTGAGAGGCCAGGTTGGAGCAATCAGCCCCAGCATTTT. Residues: CASSERPGWSNQPQHF. The chain carries TRBV2 and TRBJ1-5; no clear D. Germline V CDR1 and CDR2: SNHLY, FYNNEI. The CDR3 length is 16 residues. The ends were cut back, 3 bases at V and 1 base at J, with 13 bases in the middle. The variable domain in full, with the rest retrieved from reference TRBV2 and TRBJ1-5, is EPEVTQTPSHQVTQMGQEVILRCVPISNHLYFYWYRQILGQKVEFLVSFYNNEISEKSEIFDDQFSVERPDGSNFTLKIRSTKLEDSAMYFCASSERPGWSNQPQHFGDGTRLSIL.

The chain is built from TRBV6-2 or TRBV6-3 and TRBJ2-7; TRBD1 might be the D (6 bases). This CDR3 region has 14 residues. Germline V lookup: CDR1 MNHEY, CDR2 SVGEGT. V lost 3 bases to trimming and J lost 3 bases, with 12 bases between them. CDR3 in amino acids: CASSYSQGYYEQYF. The CDR3 DNA reads TGTGCCAGCAGTTATTCCCAGGGGTACTACGAGCAGTACTTC.

Only a few counts were recorded for this clonotype. The chain uses TRBV5-1 and TRBJ2-5; no definite D call. The V gene's germline CDR1 is SGHRS and CDR2 YFSETQ. CDR3 size: 15 residues. Trimming cost V 0 bases and J 2 bases, with 11 bases left between them. The CDR3 sequence is CASSLVPELQETQYF. Written as DNA, the CDR3 is TGCGCCAGCAGCTTGGTCCCGGAACTTCAAGAGACCCAGTACTTC.

This chain uses TRBV3-1 with TRBJ2-4, with D perhaps matching TRBD2 (6 bases). CDR1 is LGHDT, CDR2 YNNKEL, per germline (reference sequence). CDR3 size: 16 residues. Trimming cost V 4 bases and J 3 bases, with 16 bases left between them. CDR3 protein: CASSRLSGASKNIQYF. CDR3 nucleotide sequence: TGTGCCAGCAGCCGACTATCGGGAGCGAGCAAAAACATTCAGTACTTC.

This clonotype was observed a few times. The chain employs TRBV7-2 and TRBJ2-1, with TRBD2 matching over 13 bases. Unmatched junction bases numbered 1, after V lost 0 bases and J lost 5 bases. From germline, CDR1 is SGHTA and CDR2 FQGNSA. This CDR3 spans 16 amino acids. CDR3 nucleotide sequence: TGTGCCAGCAGCTTAGCCGGACTAGCGGGGGACAATGAGCAGTTCTTC. Translated, it gives CASSLAGLAGDNEQFF.

J is TRBJ2-2 and V is TRBV20-1; D gene uncertain. Germline CDR1 reads DFQATT; CDR2 reads SNEGSKA (reference sequence). This CDR3 spans 12 amino acids. V was trimmed by 6 bases and J by 5 bases, leaving 10 bases between them. CDR3 nucleotides: TGCAGTGCCCCGCTGGGAACCGGGGAGCTGTTTTTT. Translation gives CSAPLGTGELFF.

This clonotype was found many times. The chain joins TRBV7-8 to TRBJ2-3; 11 bases agree with TRBD2. V trimming: 5 bases; J trimming: 4 bases; junction bases outside the gene matches: 14. Germline lookup yields CDR1 SGHVS and CDR2 FQNEAQ. The CDR3 runs 18 residues. Written as DNA, the CDR3 is TGTGCCAGCAGCCCCCCGGGCTCGCTAGCGGGAGGCCCAGATACGCAGTATTTT. This translates into CASSPPGSLAGGPDTQYF.

This clonotype came up a few times. This sequence joins TRBV11-1 and TRBJ2-2; D remains unclear. Germline V gene lookup returns CDR1 SGHAT and CDR2 FQDESV (reference sequence). The CDR3 spans 15 residues. The germline V and J ends were trimmed by 3 bases and 4 bases, with 12 bases remaining between them. CDR3 coding DNA: TGTGCCAGCAGCTTCAAAGCCCCGACCACCGGGGAGCTGTTTTTT. This sequence encodes CASSFKAPTTGELFF.

This clonotype was detected a few times. This chain joins TRBV13 and TRBJ2-1, with D possibly being TRBD1 (8 bases). This CDR3 is 19 amino acids long. Trimming removed 5 bases from V and 5 bases from J, with 28 bases in between. CDR1 and CDR2 (germline): PRHDT, FYEKMQ (reference sequence). CDR3 bases: TGTGCCAGCAGCGTCGTGGACAGGGTCTCGGGAGGTGTGGACAATGAGCAGTTCTTC. Amino acid sequence: CASSVVDRVSGGVDNEQFF. Using reference TRBV13 and TRBJ2-1 for the parts outside the CDR3, the full variable domain is AAGVIQSPRHLIKEKRETATLKCYPIPRHDTVYWYQQGPGQDPQFLISFYEKMQSDKGSIPDRFSAQQFSDYHSELNMSSLELGDSALYFCASSVVDRVSGGVDNEQFFGPGTRLTVL.

This clonotype has a count of ten or more. The chain recombines TRBV27 with TRBJ2-7; TRBD2 matches 11 bases. The germline V gene has CDR1 MNHEY and CDR2 SMNVEV (reference sequence). V trimming: 7 bases; J trimming: 5 bases; junction bases outside the gene matches: 7. There are 14 residues in the CDR3. CDR3 amino acids: CASKTAGLADEQYF. CDR3 nucleotides: TGTGCCAGCAAGACTGCGGGACTAGCGGACGAGCAGTACTTC.

About this clonotype itself: A read error may explain this, as a much larger clone is one base away. The chain carries TRBV20-1 and TRBJ2-7, with 7 nucleotides matching TRBD1. This CDR3 spans 13 amino acids. Germline assignment: CDR1 DFQATT and CDR2 SNEGSKA (reference sequence). With V trimmed by 6 bases and J by 2 bases, 7 bases remained unmatched. CDR3 in DNA: TGCAGTGCCAACGGACAGGCTACCTACGAGCAGTACTTC. Translation gives CSANGQATYEQYF.

A few counts support this clonotype. The genes are TRBV6-1 and TRBJ2-7, with 13 bases identical to TRBD2. The germline V gene encodes CDR1 MNHNS and CDR2 SASEGT. The CDR3 consists of 15 residues. Trimming removed 6 bases from V and 5 bases from J; junction bases left unmatched: 7. The chain's CDR3 is CASSNGLAGANEQYF. As DNA, the CDR3 is TGTGCCAGCAGCAATGGACTAGCGGGAGCGAACGAGCAGTACTTC.

The chain couples TRBV6-1 to TRBJ1-2, with 7 bases matching TRBD1. The CDR3 loop spans 13 amino acids. V shed 6 bases and J 7 bases; nucleotides not matched to a gene: 8. Germline V gene sequence: CDR1 MNHNS, CDR2 SASEGT. The chain's CDR3 is CASSQEHRGGYTF. Here the CDR3 DNA reads TGTGCCAGCAGCCAAGAACACAGGGGTGGCTACACCTTC.

This chain uses TRBV14 with TRBJ2-1; 11 nucleotides align to TRBD2. V was clipped by 5 bases and J by 5 bases; unmatched bases: 5. Germline CDR1 SGHDN, CDR2 FVKESK. The CDR3 totals 15 residues. CDR3 sequence (DNA): TGTGCCAGCAGCTGGGGACTAGCGGCAAACAATGAGCAGTTCTTC. Encoded protein: CASSWGLAANNEQFF. Full variable domain (rest looked up from reference TRBV14 and TRBJ2-1): EAGVTQFPSHSVIEKGQTVTLRCDPISGHDNLYWYRRVMGKEIKFLLHFVKESKQDESGMPNNRFLAERTGGTYSTLKVQPAELEDSGVYFCASSWGLAANNEQFFGPGTRLTVL.

The J gene is TRBJ1-4, the V gene TRBV12-3 or TRBV12-4; D remains ambiguous. The CDR3 is 12 amino acids. V was clipped by 9 bases and J by 7 bases, with 12 bases between them. This CDR3 is CASTTRGEKLFF. The CDR3 DNA reads as TGTGCCAGTACTACACGGGGTGAAAAACTGTTTTTT.

This clonotype appeared many times. This chain connects TRBV30 to TRBJ2-1; D is ambiguous. V lost 4 bases and J 7 bases, leaving 5 bases between the germline ends. In germline, CDR1 is GTSNPN, CDR2 SVGIG (reference sequence). The CDR3 spans 10 residues. The DNA for the CDR3 is TGTGCCTGGAACCGAAATGAGCAGTTCTTC. It translates to CAWNRNEQFF.

This clonotype has a handful of counts. The J gene is TRBJ1-1, the V gene TRBV3-1; tentatively, D is TRBD1 (5 bases). The CDR3 runs to 16 residues. From germline, CDR1 is LGHDT and CDR2 YNNKEL (reference sequence). V was cut by 2 bases and J by 0 bases, with 13 bases left in between. The CDR3 is CASSQWPGTLNTEAFF. In DNA form, the CDR3 reads TGTGCCAGCAGCCAATGGCCTGGGACGTTGAACACTGAAGCTTTCTTT.

The gene calls are TRBV6-1 and TRBJ2-4, with a weak D call TRBD1 (6 bases). Germline assignment: CDR1 MNHNS and CDR2 SASEGT. Trimming pared 6 bases from V and 5 bases from J, leaving 11 bases between. This CDR3 has 13 residues. CDR3 nucleotides: TGTGCCAGCAGACCGGGACAACAAAACATTCAGTACTTC. It encodes CASRPGQQNIQYF.

V and J are TRBV28 and TRBJ2-3; the match to TRBD2 covers 10 bases. The CDR3 spans 19 residues. The V gene's germline CDR1 is MDHEN and CDR2 SYDVKM. Trimming removed 3 bases from V and 2 bases from J; junction bases left unmatched: 14. The CDR3 protein is CASSLPVAGGGDATDTQYF. The CDR3 nucleotides are TGTGCCAGCAGTTTGCCAGTAGCGGGAGGAGGGGACGCCACAGATACGCAGTATTTT. Combining the CDR3 with reference TRBV28 and TRBJ2-3 gives the whole variable domain DVKVTQSSRYLVKRTGEKVFLECVQDMDHENMFWYRQDPGLGLRLIYFSYDVKMKEKGDIPEGYSVSREKKERFSLILESASTNQTSMYLCASSLPVAGGGDATDTQYFGPGTRLTVL.

The chain combines TRBV29-1 with TRBJ2-7; no clear D gene. CDR1 is SQVTM, CDR2 ANQGSEA, per germline. This CDR3 comprises 12 residues. The V end lost 7 bases, the J end lost 2 bases, and 12 bases lay between the germline ends. CDR3 in amino acids: CSAGPNAYEQYF. CDR3 DNA sequence: TGCAGCGCCGGGCCCAACGCCTACGAGCAGTACTTC.

This chain joins TRBV7-2 and TRBJ1-5; no clear D gene. The V end was cut by 1 base, the J end by 4 bases, with 8 bases between. This CDR3 spans 14 amino acids. Looked up from germline, CDR1 is SGHTA and CDR2 is FQGNSA. The CDR3 protein is CASSLVFGNQPQHF. The CDR3 DNA is TGTGCCAGCAGCTTAGTTTTCGGAAATCAGCCCCAGCATTTT.

This chain links TRBV14 with TRBJ2-7, with D perhaps matching TRBD2 (6 bases). Trimming shortened V by 3 bases and J by 6 bases, and 12 bases separated the two germline ends. CDR1 is SGHDN, CDR2 FVKESK, per germline. The length of the CDR3 is 13 residues. As DNA, the CDR3 is TGTGCCAGCAGCCAGGGGCAGGGAGGCGAGCAGTACTTC. Translating gives CASSQGQGGEQYF.

The V gene is TRBV27, the J gene TRBJ2-1; 11 nucleotides line up with TRBD2. The germline gives CDR1 MNHEY, CDR2 SMNVEV (reference sequence). The CDR3 spans 20 residues. With 2 bases clipped from V and 6 bases from J, the junction kept 18 bases outside the gene matches. The CDR3 sequence is CASSLRALAGGREFPNEQFF. CDR3 nucleotides: TGTGCCAGCAGTTTACGGGCGCTAGCGGGAGGTCGAGAGTTCCCCAATGAGCAGTTCTTC.

V gene TRBV6-6 combines with J gene TRBJ2-7, with D tentatively TRBD2 (5 bases). V lost 0 bases to trimming and J lost 6 bases, with 9 bases between them. The CDR3 totals 13 residues. Germline CDR1 MNHNY, CDR2 SVGAGI (reference sequence). CDR3 nucleotide sequence: TGTGCCAGCAGTTACTCGGAGGTGGGCGAGCAGTACTTC. Translating gives CASSYSEVGEQYF.

This chain uses TRBV4-1 with TRBJ2-7; 13 bases align to TRBD2. The germline V gene encodes CDR1 MGHRA and CDR2 YSYEKL. J gave up 2 bases and V 0 bases, and 10 bases lay outside the gene matches. This CDR3 comprises 19 residues. This CDR3 is CASSQDISGGTSGTYEQYF. For the CDR3, the DNA is TGCGCCAGCAGCCAAGATATAAGTGGCGGGACTAGCGGGACCTACGAGCAGTACTTC.

The chain couples TRBV28 to TRBJ2-1; 10 bases line up with TRBD2. The CDR3 has 14 residues. J lost 6 bases, V lost 6 bases, and 5 bases had no gene match. Per germline, CDR1 MDHEN and CDR2 SYDVKM. The CDR3 DNA sequence: TGTGCCAGCAGCCCGGGACTAGCGTTCAATGAGCAGTTCTTC. Its protein is CASSPGLAFNEQFF.

This clonotype was seen ten or more times. V usage is TRBV18 and J usage is TRBJ2-7, with unresolved D. CDR3 length: 12 amino acids. CDR1 is KGHSH and CDR2 is LQKENI in the germline V gene. Trimming pared 3 bases from V and 3 bases from J, leaving 6 bases between. The DNA for the CDR3 is TGTGCCAGCTCACCGACAAACTACGAGCAGTACTTC. The encoded protein is CASSPTNYEQYF.

At least ten counts were recorded for this clonotype. V usage is TRBV3-1 and J usage is TRBJ2-7; D might be TRBD2 (5 bases). Germline CDR1 and CDR2: LGHDT and YNNKEL (reference sequence). With 4 bases removed from V and 2 bases from J, the gap between germline ends came to 18 bases. The CDR3 has 16 amino acids. As DNA, the CDR3 is TGTGCCAGCAGCCTCCCTCGGGGAGCTGCAGCCTACGAGCAGTACTTC. Protein product: CASSLPRGAAAYEQYF.

This clonotype came up many times. The chain couples TRBV5-1 to TRBJ1-1, with TRBD1 matching over 8 bases. Trimming removed 5 bases from V and 7 bases from J; junction bases left unmatched: 13. Germline V gene lookup returns CDR1 SGHRS and CDR2 YFSETQ. The CDR3 is made up of 15 amino acids. The CDR3 coding sequence is TGCGCCAGCAGAAGGGACAGGTCCGAAGGGAGTGAAGCTTTCTTT. Translated: CASRRDRSEGSEAFF.